This T cell receptor (beta chain) was observed in a study of sequential checkpoint blockade in melanoma. Profiled with immunoSEQ multiplex PCR; TCRdb holds only in-frame clones, not every one. Among tens of thousands of clones, more than 25% were seen once, and the ten largest hold over 5.5%. There are a few counts of this clone. After removal of 0 bases from V and 4 bases from J, the junction contained 4 bases not matched to a gene. CDR1 is MNHNS, CDR2 SASEGT, per germline. The CDR3 is 15 amino acids. Treatment defined: randomized to nivolumab then ipilimumab (arm A) or the reverse (arm B). The sequence derives from a human donor with melanoma. The material was tumor tissue (inferred from file names), obtained from a patient given nivolumab and ipilimumab in sequence. The chain links TRBV6-1 to TRBJ2-5; 8 nucleotides match TRBD1. The CDR3 reads CASSEARDRLETQYF. In DNA form, the CDR3 reads TGTGCCAGCAGTGAAGCCCGGGACAGGCTAGAGACCCAGTACTTC.